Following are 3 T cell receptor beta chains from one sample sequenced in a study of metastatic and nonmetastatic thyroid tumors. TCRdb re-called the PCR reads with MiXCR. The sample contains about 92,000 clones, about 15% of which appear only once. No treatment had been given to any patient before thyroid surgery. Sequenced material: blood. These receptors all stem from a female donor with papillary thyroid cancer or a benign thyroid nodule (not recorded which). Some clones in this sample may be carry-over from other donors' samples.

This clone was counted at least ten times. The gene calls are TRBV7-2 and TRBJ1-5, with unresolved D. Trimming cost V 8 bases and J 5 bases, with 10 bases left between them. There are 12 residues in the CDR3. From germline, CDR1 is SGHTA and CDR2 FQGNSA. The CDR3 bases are TGTGCCAGCCGTCTCGGGGATCAGCCCCAGCATTTT. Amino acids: CASRLGDQPQHF.

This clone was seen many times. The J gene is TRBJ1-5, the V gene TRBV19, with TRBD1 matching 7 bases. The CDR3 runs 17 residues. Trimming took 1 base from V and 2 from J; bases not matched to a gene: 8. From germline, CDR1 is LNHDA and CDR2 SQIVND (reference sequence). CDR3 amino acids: CASSIGDSGGRNQPQHF. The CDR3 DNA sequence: TGTGCCAGTAGTATAGGGGACAGCGGTGGACGCAATCAGCCCCAGCATTTT. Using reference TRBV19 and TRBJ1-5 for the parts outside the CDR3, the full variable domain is DGGITQSPKYLFRKEGQNVTLSCEQNLNHDAMYWYRQDPGQGLRLIYYSQIVNDFQKGDIAEGYSVSREKKESFPLTVTSAQKNPTAFYLCASSIGDSGGRNQPQHFGDGTRLSIL.

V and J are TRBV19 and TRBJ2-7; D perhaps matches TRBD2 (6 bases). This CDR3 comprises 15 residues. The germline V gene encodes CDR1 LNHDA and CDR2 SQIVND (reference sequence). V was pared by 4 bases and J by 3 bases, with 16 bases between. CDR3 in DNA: TGTGCCAGTAGTACCTCAGGAGGGGAAGGCTACGAGCAGTACTTC. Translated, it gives CASSTSGGEGYEQYF. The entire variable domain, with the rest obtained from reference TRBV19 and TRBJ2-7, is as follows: DGGITQSPKYLFRKEGQNVTLSCEQNLNHDAMYWYRQDPGQGLRLIYYSQIVNDFQKGDIAEGYSVSREKKESFPLTVTSAQKNPTAFYLCASSTSGGEGYEQYFGPGTRLTVT.